Presented here are 13 T cell receptor beta chains from one specimen sequenced in a study of patients and donors after allogeneic stem cell transplantation. MiXCR, applied by TCRdb to the RT-PCR reads, yields one record per CDR3 protein. The table shows some 230,000 distinct CDR3 sequences, with roughly 14% occurring only once. Sample: blood, either unsorted or a sorted T cell fraction (not recorded which). Receptors were obtained from a human donor who was either an allogeneic HSCT recipient or a stem cell or donor lymphocyte infusion donor (not recorded which). It is not recorded whose cells these are; they may come from a transplant donor.

This clonotype was recorded many times. This chain links TRBV24-1 with TRBJ2-1; D unclear. The ends were cut back, 7 bases at V and 3 bases at J, with 9 bases in the middle. This CDR3 is 13 amino acids long. CDR1 KGHDR and CDR2 SFDVKD come from the germline V gene. The CDR3 is CATSTQFYNEQFF. CDR3 bases: TGTGCCACCAGCACCCAGTTCTACAATGAGCAGTTCTTC.

This clonotype was counted many times. The genes are TRBV12-3 or TRBV12-4 and TRBJ1-1; TRBD1 matches at 8 bases. V lost 6 bases and J lost 1; bases outside the gene matches: 4. The CDR3 spans 14 residues. CDR3 in DNA: TGTGCCAGCAGCCGGACAGGGCGGAACACTGAAGCTTTCTTT. This codes for CASSRTGRNTEAFF.

This clonotype was observed at least ten times. The rearrangement uses TRBV3-1 and TRBJ1-5; the D is unclear. The CDR3 contains 15 residues. CDR1 LGHDT and CDR2 YNNKEL come from the germline V gene (reference sequence). The ends were cut back, 1 base at V and 0 bases at J, with 7 bases in the middle. The CDR3 nucleotides are TGTGCCAGCAGCCAAGGACTCTATAGCAATCAGCCCCAGCATTTT. Protein: CASSQGLYSNQPQHF.

Points on this clonotype: One end of the junction is discordant with germline, which a read error may explain. The V gene is TRBV20-1, the J gene TRBJ2-1; 9 positions match TRBD2. Germline CDR1 reads DFQATT; CDR2 reads SNEGSKA (reference sequence). The CDR3 spans 17 residues. The CDR3 sequence is CSARDHGRGGSNNEQFF. In DNA, the CDR3 is TGCAGTGCTAGAGATCATGGGCGGGGGGGCTCCAACAATGAGCAGTTCTTC.

This clonotype appeared many times. CDR3 protein: CSARSRSWGNEQFF. The CDR3 coding sequence is TGCAGTGCTAGAAGTAGGAGTTGGGGCAATGAGCAGTTCTTC. V gene TRBV20-1 combines with J gene TRBJ2-1; the D is unclear. Germline V gene lookup returns CDR1 DFQATT and CDR2 SNEGSKA (reference sequence). V lost 2 bases, J lost 6 bases, and 14 bases lay in between. The CDR3 totals 14 residues.

V usage is TRBV5-4 and J usage is TRBJ2-1; 8 nucleotides agree with TRBD2. The V gene end was trimmed by 5 bases and the J gene end by 4 bases; junction bases not matched to a gene: 11. Germline lookup yields CDR1 SGHNT and CDR2 YYREEE (reference sequence). The CDR3 loop spans 16 amino acids. CDR3 nucleotides: TGTGCCAGCAGGCCACGCGGGGGGAGAACTTACAATGAGCAGTTCTTC. Residues: CASRPRGGRTYNEQFF.

This clonotype showed up many times. The chain is built from TRBV20-1 and TRBJ1-2; 7 bases match TRBD1. The CDR3 runs to 13 residues. V shed 5 bases, J shed 4 bases, and the junction held 7 bases outside the gene matches. Germline V lookup: CDR1 DFQATT, CDR2 SNEGSKA (reference sequence). This chain's CDR3 is CSASTGPSYGYTF. Here the CDR3 DNA reads TGCAGTGCTTCGACAGGGCCTTCCTATGGCTACACCTTC.

The chain carries TRBV16 and TRBJ1-2, with 9 bases lining up with TRBD1. The CDR3 extends over 15 amino acids. The junction had 7 bases not matched to a gene; V was cut back by 3 bases and J by 5 bases. CDR1 and CDR2 from the germline V gene are KGHSY and FQNENV. The CDR3 region is CASSQTGTGFYGYTF. As DNA, the CDR3 is TGTGCCAGCAGCCAGACCGGGACAGGGTTTTATGGCTACACCTTC.

This clonotype came up a few times. The CDR3 sequence: CASSLMTSGGSNNEQFF. CDR3 in DNA: TGTGCCAGCAGCTTAATGACTAGCGGGGGGTCTAACAATGAGCAGTTCTTC. The rearrangement uses TRBV7-2 and TRBJ2-1; the match to TRBD2 covers 13 bases. J gave up 5 bases and V 2 bases, and 6 bases lay outside the gene matches. The CDR3 is 17 residues long. Germline V gives CDR1 SGHTA, CDR2 FQGNSA.

This clonotype has a handful of counts. The chain has TRBV24-1 and TRBJ2-5; D remains ambiguous. V was trimmed by 4 bases and J by 4 bases, leaving 9 bases between them. Germline CDR1 and CDR2: KGHDR and SFDVKD. The CDR3 is 13 amino acids. This CDR3 is CATSEPGRETQYF. CDR3 coding DNA: TGTGCCACCAGTGAGCCCGGACGAGAGACCCAGTACTTC.

This chain links TRBV3-1 with TRBJ1-2, with D possibly TRBD1 on 5 matching bases. Trimming cost V 3 bases and J 8 bases, with 19 bases left between them. The germline gives CDR1 LGHDT, CDR2 YNNKEL (reference sequence). CDR3 length: 15 residues. This CDR3 reads CASSHRLHTRDGYTF. CDR3 nucleotides: TGTGCCAGCAGCCATCGGCTTCACACTCGGGACGGCTACACCTTC.

This clonotype was observed a handful of times. The chain is built from TRBV15 and TRBJ1-1; 12 nucleotides match TRBD1. J gave up 3 bases and V 3 bases, and 5 bases lay outside the gene matches. The V gene's germline CDR1 is LNHNV and CDR2 YYDKDF (reference sequence). The length of the CDR3 is 16 residues. This CDR3 is CATSRGRDRGHTEAFF. The CDR3 DNA is TGTGCCACCAGCAGGGGTAGGGACAGGGGGCACACTGAAGCTTTCTTT.

Notes on this clonotype: An end of the junction does not agree with germline; a read error may underlie this. V and J are TRBV7-7 and TRBJ2-2; the D gene is possibly TRBD2 (6 bases). CDR1 and CDR2 from the germline V gene are SSHAT and FNYEAQ (reference sequence). This CDR3 contains 14 residues. This CDR3 is CASSLARRDGELFF. The CDR3 bases are TGTGCTAGCAGCTTAGCGCGGAGGGACGGGGAGCTGTTTTTT. Based on the CDR3 plus reference TRBV7-7 and TRBJ2-2, the full variable domain is GAGVSQSPRYKVTKRGQDVTLRCDPISSHATLYWYQQALGQGPEFLTYFNYEAQPDKSGLPSDRFSAERPEGSISTLTIQRTEQRDSAMYRCASSLARRDGELFFGEGSRLTVL.